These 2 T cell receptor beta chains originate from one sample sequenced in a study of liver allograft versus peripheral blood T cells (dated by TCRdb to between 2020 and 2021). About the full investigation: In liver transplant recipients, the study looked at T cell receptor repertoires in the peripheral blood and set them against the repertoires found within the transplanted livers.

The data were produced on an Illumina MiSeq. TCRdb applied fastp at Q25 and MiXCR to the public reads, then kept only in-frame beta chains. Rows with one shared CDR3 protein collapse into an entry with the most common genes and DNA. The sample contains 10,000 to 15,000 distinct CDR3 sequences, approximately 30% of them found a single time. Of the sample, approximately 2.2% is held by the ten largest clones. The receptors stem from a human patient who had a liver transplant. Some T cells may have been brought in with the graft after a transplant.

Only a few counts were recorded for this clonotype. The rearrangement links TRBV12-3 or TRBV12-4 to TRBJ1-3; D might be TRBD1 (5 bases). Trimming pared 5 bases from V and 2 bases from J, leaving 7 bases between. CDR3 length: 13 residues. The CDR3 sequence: CASSRGAGNTIYF. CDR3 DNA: TGTGCCAGCAGTCGGGGGGCTGGAAACACCATATATTTT.

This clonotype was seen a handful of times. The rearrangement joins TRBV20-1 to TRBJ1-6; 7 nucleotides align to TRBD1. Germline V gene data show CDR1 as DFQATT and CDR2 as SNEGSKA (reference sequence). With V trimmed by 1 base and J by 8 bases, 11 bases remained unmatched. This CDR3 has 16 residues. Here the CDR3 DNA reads TGCAGTGCTAGAGGGTCGGACAGGATCTCGGATTCACCCCTCCACTTT. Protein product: CSARGSDRISDSPLHF.